This TCR beta chain originates from a study of beta chain features in type 1 diabetes. Overall study findings and caveats: Shorter TCRB CDR3s, moderately but significantly so, were found in Type 1 diabetes patients in all four CD4+ subsets. In cDNA sequencing, cells with high TCR expression could be over-represented.

CDR1 is GTSNPN, CDR2 SVGIG, per germline (reference sequence). Trimming took 3 bases from V and 4 from J, leaving 12 bases between them. The CDR3 extends over 14 amino acids. With regard to this clone: The antigen is undetermined.

Sampling consisted of one heparinised blood draw per donor, averaging approximately 120 mL. Stem cell-like memory, regulatory, central memory and naive CD4+ cells were sorted via CD45RO/CCR7/CD25/CD127/CD95/CD27. Sorting gave populations that all exceeded 98% purity. Expressed TCRB transcripts were sequenced because the entire RNA isolate underwent reverse transcription. TCRdb keeps only in-frame clones here, not all; method: immunoSEQ multiplex PCR. The sample carries about 340,000 clones, 13% recorded once. The TCR was taken from a woman younger than 35 with type 1 diabetes. The sample taken for sequencing was naive CD4+ T cells from blood. The chain couples TRBV30 to TRBJ1-4, with D possibly TRBD1 on 6 matching bases. The DNA of the CDR3 is TGTGCCTGGAGCGTAATACAGGGTAATGAAAAACTGTTTTTT. As protein: CAWSVIQGNEKLFF. Full variable domain (remainder filled in from reference TRBV30 and TRBJ1-4): SQTIHQWPATLVQPVGSPLSLECTVEGTSNPNLYWYRQAAGRGLQLLFYSVGIGQISSEVPQNLSASRPQDRQFILSSKKLLLSDSGFYLCAWSVIQGNEKLFFGSGTQLSVL.